Listed below are T cell receptor beta chains from one sample, sequenced in a study of T cells in Graves' hyperthyroidism and ophthalmopathy. TCRdb re-called the multiplex PCR reads through MiXCR, storing one row per CDR3 protein. The sample has about 400,000 distinct CDR3 sequences, more than 13% seen once. Source material: blood. All receptors derive from a woman under 40 with Graves' hyperthyroidism. CDR3s include the opening cysteine and the closing phenylalanine or tryptophan. A D gene is named only where the DNA matches it firmly. Size is omitted from some rows. Given values are once, few, many or a class for expanded clones.

j_call d_call cdr3_length v_call clone_size cdr3_nt cdr3_aa
TRBJ2-1 NA 16 TRBV6-1 NA TGTGCCAGCAGTGATCAAGCGATCCACTCCTACAATGAGCAGTTCTTC CASSDQAIHSYNEQFF
TRBJ1-6 NA 18 TRBV5-6 NA TGTGCCAGCAGCTTCCTTTCAGGCGGAGGGTCCTATAATTCACCCCTCCACTTT CASSFLSGGGSYNSPLHF
TRBJ2-4 NA 15 TRBV20-1 NA TGCAGTGCTAGGCCTCAGCGGCAAGCCAAAAACATTCAGTACTTC CSARPQRQAKNIQYF
TRBJ2-6 NA 16 TRBV9 few TGTGCCAGCAGCGGTAGACGGCCCTCTGGGGCCAACGTCCTGACTTTC CASSGRRPSGANVLTF
TRBJ1-2 TRBD1 11 TRBV28 NA TGTGCCAGCCGATACAGGGGCGGCTACACCTTC CASRYRGGYTF
TRBJ2-2 TRBD2 16 TRBV28 NA TGTGCCAGCAGTTTCCCTAGCGGGAGCCCCACCGGGGAGCTGTTTTTT CASSFPSGSPTGELFF
TRBJ2-1 NA 13 TRBV12-3/TRBV12-4 many TGTGCCAGCACTCCTTCGGGGGTAAATGAGCAGTTCTTC CASTPSGVNEQFF
TRBJ1-5 NA 14 TRBV5-4 NA TGTGCCAGCAGCTTGGACAGGGTGAATCAGCCCCAGCATTTT CASSLDRVNQPQHF
TRBJ2-2 NA 16 TRBV6-5 few TGTGCCAGCAGTTACGGGGTGGCGGGTGCCGGCGGGGAGCTGTTTTTT CASSYGVAGAGGELFF
TRBJ2-2 TRBD2 15 TRBV6-1 NA TGTGCCAGCAGTCCTAGCGGGAGACCCGCCGGGGAGCTGTTTTTT CASSPSGRPAGELFF
TRBJ2-5 TRBD1 13 TRBV29-1 NA TGCAGCGTTGAAAGTTCAGGGGGAGAGACCCAGTACTTC CSVESSGGETQYF
TRBJ2-7 NA 12 TRBV7-9 many TGTGCCAGCAGCGGGGCAGGGGACGAGCAGTACTTC CASSGAGDEQYF
TRBJ2-1 NA 20 TRBV6-5 many TGTGCCAGCAGTTACTCGAAAGCCGGGACGCAGGCCCTCATGGGCAATGAGCAGTTCTTC CASSYSKAGTQALMGNEQFF
TRBJ2-1 NA 16 TRBV30 many TGTGCCTGGAGCCGAAAAGCGGCCCGCTCCTACAATGAGCAGTTCTTC CAWSRKAARSYNEQFF
TRBJ2-5 TRBD1 12 TRBV29-1 few TGCAGCGTTGAAGGACAGGGGACGACCCAGTACTTC CSVEGQGTTQYF
TRBJ2-7 TRBD1 15 TRBV7-9 many TGTGCCAGCAGCTTTAGGACAGGGTTATCCTACGAGCAGTACTTC CASSFRTGLSYEQYF
TRBJ1-1 TRBD1 14 TRBV6-1 many TGTGCCAGCAATACGGACAGGGGGAGAACTGAAGCTTTCTTT CASNTDRGRTEAFF
TRBJ2-3 NA 14 TRBV20-1 few TGCAGTGCTACAAACTACCAGGGGTTGGATACGCAGTATTTT CSATNYQGLDTQYF
TRBJ2-5 TRBD1 16 TRBV5-6 few TGTGCCAGCAGCTTGGGAGCCGGGACAGCCCAAGAGACCCAGTACTTC CASSLGAGTAQETQYF
TRBJ1-1 NA 14 TRBV6-1 once TGTGCCAGCAGTGACCGGGACGCCTACACTGAAGCTTTCTTT CASSDRDAYTEAFF
TRBJ1-2 NA 14 TRBV18 many TGTGCCAGCTCACCAGAGGGGTACCGGGATGGCTACACCTTC CASSPEGYRDGYTF
TRBJ2-7 TRBD2 17 TRBV3-1 few TGTGCCAGCAGCCATACAGGGACTAGCGGGAGGGCCTACGAGCAGTACTTC CASSHTGTSGRAYEQYF
TRBJ2-7 NA 16 TRBV7-9 few TGTGCCAGCAGCGAAATCCTCGGGAGAAACAATAACGAGCAGTACTTC CASSEILGRNNNEQYF
TRBJ1-5 NA 14 TRBV19 NA TGTGCCAGTACCCACTCGGGGCGCCTAAGGCCCCAGCATTTT CASTHSGRLRPQHF
TRBJ2-4 NA 14 TRBV20-1 many TGCAGTGCTCCCTCCCCCAGAAACAAAAACATTCAGTACTTC CSAPSPRNKNIQYF
TRBJ1-5 NA 14 TRBV20-1 few TGCAGTGCTAAGTTCGGATATAGCAATCAGCCCCAGCATTTT CSAKFGYSNQPQHF
TRBJ1-5 TRBD1 15 TRBV25-1 NA TGTGCCAGCGGGGACAGCCTGCATAGCAATCAGCCCCAGCATTTT CASGDSLHSNQPQHF
TRBJ2-2 TRBD2 16 TRBV7-2 NA TGTGCCAGCAGCCAAAGCGGGAGGAGGCGTACCGGGGAGCTGTTTTTT CASSQSGRRRTGELFF
TRBJ2-3 NA 13 TRBV20-1 many TGCAGGGGAACTAGGGTTGGCACAGATACGCAGTATTTT CRGTRVGTDTQYF
TRBJ2-2 NA 14 TRBV20-1 few TGCAGTGCTAGAGATGGGTCGAACACCGGGGAGCTGTTTTTT CSARDGSNTGELFF
TRBJ2-1 NA 15 TRBV30 few TGTGCCTGGACCGTCTTTAAACCGGGGTACAATGAGCAGTTCTTC CAWTVFKPGYNEQFF
TRBJ2-1 TRBD2 17 TRBV5-6 few TGTGCCAGCAGCTGGGATTCTAGCGGAGGGTCCTACAATGAGCAGTTCTTC CASSWDSSGGSYNEQFF
TRBJ2-4 TRBD1 17 TRBV27 NA TGTGCCAGCCCCTCACTTGGACAGGGAAGTGCCAAAAACATTCAGTACTTC CASPSLGQGSAKNIQYF
TRBJ2-3 TRBD2 14 TRBV30 many TGTGCCTGTCATGATAGCGGGAATTCAGATACGCAGTATTTT CACHDSGNSDTQYF
TRBJ1-5 NA 15 TRBV28 NA TGTGCCAGCGAAACTGGGGGGGGCGGCAATCAGCCCCAGCATTTT CASETGGGGNQPQHF
TRBJ1-2 TRBD1 16 TRBV7-3 few TGTGCCAGCAGCATCCACCGGGACAGTCCTAACTATGGCTACACCTTC CASSIHRDSPNYGYTF
TRBJ2-7 NA 12 TRBV3-1 NA TGTGCCAGCAGCCAAGAGGAGTTTCCGCAGTACTTC CASSQEEFPQYF
TRBJ1-5 TRBD1 14 TRBV20-1 NA TGCAGTGCTAGAGGAGACAGGGGCAATCAGCCCCAGCATTTT CSARGDRGNQPQHF
TRBJ2-5 NA 16 TRBV5-1 few TGCGCCAGCAGCATTGGGGGTACAACAGTACAAGAGACCCAGTACTTC CASSIGGTTVQETQYF
TRBJ2-7 TRBD2 16 TRBV5-1 many TGCGCCAGCAGCCCGGGGGCTAGCGGGGCAACCTACGAGCAGTACTTC CASSPGASGATYEQYF
TRBJ2-3 TRBD2 17 TRBV20-1 NA TGCAGTGCTAGGGCTCCGGGGACTAGCGGGAGGACAGATACGCAGTATTTT CSARAPGTSGRTDTQYF
TRBJ2-2 NA 16 TRBV19 NA TGTGCCAGTAGCCGGAGCGGAGGAGTGGGAACCGGGGAGCTGTTTTTT CASSRSGGVGTGELFF
TRBJ2-7 TRBD2 15 TRBV2 NA TGTGCCACTACCCGGAGTCTAGCGGGAGTCTACGAGCAGTACTTC CATTRSLAGVYEQYF
TRBJ2-3 TRBD2 17 TRBV20-1 many TGCAGTGCTACGGACCCGTCCGAGGGAGGGCCGACAGATACGCAGTATTTT CSATDPSEGGPTDTQYF
TRBJ2-1 NA 15 TRBV20-1 NA TGCAGTGCTAGACAAACGACTAGCTCCTACAATGAGCAGTTCTTC CSARQTTSSYNEQFF
TRBJ1-2 TRBD1 15 TRBV24-1 many TGTGCCACCAGTGGCGTACAGGGGGCCGGCTATGGCTACACCTTC CATSGVQGAGYGYTF
TRBJ2-3 NA 19 TRBV7-8 many TGTGCCAGCAGCCCTCTTGACCCCCCGGAGAGGGCCGAGAGAGATACGCAGTATTTT CASSPLDPPERAERDTQYF
TRBJ2-3 TRBD1 16 TRBV7-3 many TGTGCCAGCAGCTCCGGGACAGGAGTTAGCACAGATACGCAGTATTTT CASSSGTGVSTDTQYF
TRBJ1-1 NA 15 TRBV5-4 NA TGTGCCAGCAGCTTGGTTGGGGGGGTGGGCACTGAAGCTTTCTTT CASSLVGGVGTEAFF
TRBJ2-1 NA 12 TRBV6-5 NA TGTGCCAGCAGTTACAAGGGCTACGAGCAGTTCTTC CASSYKGYEQFF
TRBJ2-7 NA 15 TRBV7-9 NA TGTGCCAGCAGCTCACTAACCGACAGGTTGGACGAGCAGTACTTC CASSSLTDRLDEQYF
TRBJ1-4 NA 16 TRBV11-2 many TGTGCCAGCAGCTTAGATAATCTCAGGGTGTCTGAAAAACTGTTTTTT CASSLDNLRVSEKLFF
TRBJ2-3 NA 13 TRBV10-3 few TGTGCCATCAGTGAGATGCGCACAGATACGCAGTATTTT CAISEMRTDTQYF
TRBJ2-5 NA 14 TRBV28 NA TGTGCCAGCAGTTTATCGGGGGCGAGGGAGACCCAGTACTTC CASSLSGARETQYF
TRBJ1-5 TRBD1 15 TRBV9 NA TGTGCCAGCAGCGTAGGGGTGACAGGGGTGCAGCCCCAGCATTTT CASSVGVTGVQPQHF
TRBJ2-7 NA 13 TRBV30 many TGTGCCTGGAGTAGGCAGGAGATTTACGAGCAGTACTTC CAWSRQEIYEQYF
TRBJ2-5 TRBD2 18 TRBV7-8 many TGTGCCAGCAGCTTAGCGGGGTTTAGCGGGCGGTACCAAGAGACCCAGTACTTC CASSLAGFSGRYQETQYF
TRBJ2-1 NA 13 TRBV7-3 many TGTGCCAGCAGCTTAACTTTGGAAAATGAGCAGTTCTTC CASSLTLENEQFF
TRBJ2-1 TRBD2 17 TRBV7-9 many TGTGCCAGCAGCCAGCCCCTTAGCGGGAGCTCCTACAATGAGCAGTTCTTC CASSQPLSGSSYNEQFF
TRBJ2-3 NA 16 TRBV5-1 many TGCGCCAGCAGCTCAGGCCCGACTCACGGCACAGATACGCAGTATTTT CASSSGPTHGTDTQYF